The 16 T cell receptor beta chains below all came from one sample that was sequenced in a study of blood T cells in healthy people across ages (dated by TCRdb to between 2015 and 2016). Library preparation employed 5' RACE. The sequencer was an Illumina HiSeq 2500. A second PCR of roughly 7 to 11 cycles was performed with a sample-barcoded 5' primer and a J-beta primer mix. In TCRdb, the public reads were trimmed at Q25 with fastp and aligned with MiXCR, with productive beta chains retained. Entries that share a CDR3 protein sequence are merged under the most common genes and DNA. The sample yields around 870,000 distinct CDR3 sequences; more than 25% were counted once. The ten largest account for roughly a sixth of the sample. What was sequenced was blood. The receptors originated from an elderly woman in good health.

This clonotype was counted between two and nine times. The rearrangement joins TRBV7-2 to TRBJ1-6; tentatively, D is TRBD1 (5 bases). The CDR3 extends over 14 amino acids. The V end lost 5 bases, the J end lost 7 bases, and 12 bases lay between the germline ends. Germline V CDR1 and CDR2: SGHTA, FQGNSA. The CDR3 coding sequence is TGTGCCAGCAGCCTTCTCAAGGGGAATTCACCCCTCCACTTT. Translating it yields CASSLLKGNSPLHF.

This clonotype was seen once. The rearrangement uses TRBV7-2 and TRBJ1-2; D unclear. The CDR3 is made up of 13 amino acids. Germline CDR1 and CDR2: SGHTA and FQGNSA. With 6 bases removed from V and 4 bases from J, the gap between germline ends came to 12 bases. The CDR3 DNA follows: TGTGCCAGCAGTTTCCAGCCGTCCTATGGCTACACCTTC. Its protein product is CASSFQPSYGYTF. Full variable domain (rest looked up from reference TRBV7-2 and TRBJ1-2): GAGVSQSPSNKVTEKGKDVELRCDPISGHTALYWYRQSLGQGLEFLIYFQGNSAPDKSGLPSDRFSAERTGGSVSTLTIQRTQQEDSAVYLCASSFQPSYGYTFGSGTRLTVV.

The V call is TRBV21-1, the J call TRBJ1-1. TRBV21-1 is a pseudogene. This CDR3 is built from 11 residues. CDR3 DNA: TGTGCCAGCAGCAGGACACCTGAAGCTTTCTTT. Translating it yields CASSRTPEAFF.

This clonotype was detected only once. Just one base apart from a much larger clone, this may be a read error. The rearrangement links TRBV6-6 to TRBJ2-7, with 10 positions matching TRBD2. The CDR3 has 14 residues. Germline-derived CDR1 and CDR2 are MNHNY and SVGAGI (reference sequence). After removal of 5 bases from V and 7 bases from J, the junction contained 8 bases not matched to a gene. The CDR3 loop reads CASSLAGARNEQYF. Here the CDR3 DNA reads TGTGCCAGCAGTCTAGCGGGGGCTAGAAATGAGCAGTACTTC.

The chain employs TRBV11-2 and TRBJ2-5; D unclear. The DNA end favors TRBJ2-1, so the J call may be wrong. The V gene's germline CDR1 is SGHAT and CDR2 FQNNGV. The CDR3 extends over 13 amino acids. The CDR3 nucleotides read TGTGCCAGCAGCCGAGGTTACCAAGAGACCCAGTTCTTC. As protein: CASSRGYQETQFF.

J is TRBJ2-5 and V is TRBV7-6, with 7 positions matching TRBD2. The CDR3 consists of 13 residues. V lost 5 bases to trimming and J lost 5 bases; unmatched junction nucleotides: 5. Per the germline V gene, CDR1 is SGHVS and CDR2 is FNYEAQ. The CDR3 protein is CASSRLAGETQYF. CDR3 nucleotides: TGTGCCAGCAGCCGACTAGCAGGGGAGACCCAGTACTTC.

This clonotype was seen ten or more times. The CDR3: CSAGPRDRGYNEQFF. The DNA for the CDR3 is TGCAGTGCAGGACCCCGGGACAGGGGTTACAATGAGCAGTTCTTC. The V gene is TRBV20-1, the J gene TRBJ2-1; TRBD1 agrees at 10 bases. This CDR3 contains 15 residues. CDR1 is DFQATT and CDR2 is SNEGSKA in the germline V gene (reference sequence). Trimming removed 6 bases from V and 4 bases from J; junction bases left unmatched: 9.

This clonotype was counted at least ten times. V usage is TRBV7-2 and J usage is TRBJ2-1, with 7 nucleotides matching TRBD1. The V and J ends lost 5 bases and 3 bases, in that order; junction bases with no gene match: 7. This CDR3 region has 15 residues. CDR1 SGHTA and CDR2 FQGNSA come from the germline V gene. The CDR3 here is CASSILGTDYNEQFF. CDR3 nucleotide sequence: TGTGCCAGCAGCATACTCGGGACAGACTACAATGAGCAGTTCTTC.

The genes are TRBV29-1 and TRBJ2-1, with D perhaps matching TRBD2 (5 bases). Trimming cost V 7 bases and J 5 bases, with 18 bases left between them. This CDR3 spans 14 amino acids. CDR1 and CDR2 from the germline V gene are SQVTM and ANQGSEA. In DNA form, the CDR3 reads TGCAGCGGGACTTCCACATACACGAACAATGAGCAGTTCTTC. This sequence encodes CSGTSTYTNNEQFF.

Concerning this clonotype: Possible read error: a much larger clone is one base away. V usage is TRBV11-2 and J usage is TRBJ2-5; TRBD2 agrees at 7 bases. Germline CDR1 SGHAT, CDR2 FQNNGV. The CDR3 has 16 amino acids. The DNA of the CDR3 is TGTGCCAGCAGCTTATGGGGGGGGGTCCGTGGAGAGACCCGGTACTTC. This gives the protein CASSLWGGVRGETRYF.

Concerning this clonotype: Given a much more abundant clone one base away, this may be a read error. The chain is built from TRBV7-6 and TRBJ2-1, with unresolved D. Trimming removed 5 bases from V and 13 bases from J, with 18 bases in between. Germline CDR1 reads SGHVS; CDR2 reads FNYEAQ. The CDR3 length is 13 residues. The CDR3: CASSPGPPETQFF. The CDR3 DNA follows: TGTGCCAGCAGCCCCGGACCGCCAGAGACCCAGTTCTTC.

This clonotype came up a few times. J is TRBJ1-2 and V is TRBV6-2 or TRBV6-3, with 9 bases lining up with TRBD1. The CDR3 has 15 residues. Trimming removed 3 bases from V and 8 bases from J; junction bases left unmatched: 10. Germline-derived CDR1 and CDR2 are MNHEY and SVGEGT. Here the CDR3 DNA reads TGTGCCAGCAGTTATCCGCACCGGGACAGGGCCGGCTACACCTTC. This encodes CASSYPHRDRAGYTF.

This sequence joins TRBV4-3 and TRBJ1-3; no reliable D call. Germline values: CDR1 LGHNA, CDR2 YSLEER. The CDR3 consists of 14 residues. With 0 bases removed from V and 3 bases from J, the gap between germline ends came to 6 bases. CDR3 DNA sequence: TGCGCCAGCAGCCAAGATCAGGTTGGAAACACCATATATTTT. Protein sequence: CASSQDQVGNTIYF.

To note about this clonotype: This clone may be a read error of a much larger clone one base away. This rearrangement joins TRBV12-3 or TRBV12-4 to TRBJ2-4; tentatively, D is TRBD2 (6 bases). The CDR3 spans 14 residues. CDR3 amino acids: CASSFVTSRNTQYF. CDR3 nucleotide sequence: TGTGCCAGCAGTTTCGTCACTAGCCGGAACACTCAGTACTTC.

This clonotype was seen a handful of times. The V gene is TRBV2, the J gene TRBJ1-6, with 8 bases that match TRBD1. Germline V gene sequence: CDR1 SNHLY, CDR2 FYNNEI. The length of the CDR3 is 17 residues. The trim removed 7 bases at V and 0 bases at J, leaving 8 bases unmatched. CDR3 in amino acids: CASKTRQGSSYNSPLHF. As DNA, the CDR3 is TGTGCCAGCAAAACTAGACAGGGGAGCTCCTATAATTCACCCCTCCACTTT.

Comment on this clonotype: Since a much larger clone is just one base distant, this may be a read error. The chain combines TRBV28 with TRBJ2-7; 9 bases fit TRBD1. V lost 6 bases to trimming and J lost 3 bases; unmatched junction nucleotides: 12. Per the germline V gene, CDR1 is MDHEN and CDR2 is SYDVKM. This CDR3 is 16 amino acids long. For the CDR3, the DNA is TGTGCCAGCAGCCTAACAGGGGGCCCCTCCGGCTACGAGCAGTACTTC. It codes for CASSLTGGPSGYEQYF.